Listed below are T cell receptor beta chains from one sample, sequenced in a study of blood T cells in healthy people across ages. TCRdb analysed the 5' RACE reads with MiXCR anew, one entry per CDR3 protein. This sample carries about 400,000 distinct CDR3 sequences, roughly half of them seen once, and the ten largest clones take 45% to 55%. Material: blood. The receptors stem from a man in his sixties in good health. The CDR3 runs from the conserved cysteine through the conserved F or W. Each record gives: clone size, J gene, D gene, V gene, CDR3 DNA, CDR3 protein. D genes are given only for firm matches. The size of a clone is reported for some rows only, either as once, few or many, or as a class for expanded clones.

abundance: .
j_gene: TRBJ2-7
d_gene: .
v_gene: TRBV4-1
CDR3nt: TGCGCCAGCAGCCAAGATGGCTTGCGCGAGCAGTACTTC
CDR3aa: CASSQDGLREQYF

abundance: .
j_gene: TRBJ2-7
d_gene: TRBD2
v_gene: TRBV9
CDR3nt: TGTGCCAACAGCACGGGACTAGTTGGATACGAGCAGTACTTC
CDR3aa: CANSTGLVGYEQYF

abundance: .
j_gene: TRBJ2-5
d_gene: .
v_gene: TRBV30
CDR3nt: TGTGCCTGGAGTACCGGGACAACGGAGACCCAGTACTTC
CDR3aa: CAWSTGTTETQYF

abundance: once
j_gene: TRBJ2-5
d_gene: TRBD2
v_gene: TRBV5-5
CDR3nt: TGTGCCAGCAGCGGCCTAGCGGGAGTTGAGACCCAGTACTTC
CDR3aa: CASSGLAGVETQYF

abundance: few
j_gene: TRBJ2-7
d_gene: .
v_gene: TRBV2
CDR3nt: TGTGCCAGCAGTGATGTCGGGAACCTCTCCTACGAGCAGTACTTC
CDR3aa: CASSDVGNLSYEQYF

abundance: few
j_gene: TRBJ1-2
d_gene: .
v_gene: TRBV5-6
CDR3nt: TGTGCCAGCAGCCCCCCTGCCAGCGGCGCTAACTATGGCTACACCTTC
CDR3aa: CASSPPASGANYGYTF

abundance: .
j_gene: TRBJ2-3
d_gene: .
v_gene: TRBV18
CDR3nt: TGTGCCAGCTCATACTCGGCGGGGATCACAGATACGCAGTATTTT
CDR3aa: CASSYSAGITDTQYF

abundance: few
j_gene: TRBJ2-1
d_gene: TRBD2
v_gene: TRBV20-1
CDR3nt: TGCAGTGCTCCGGGACTAGCGGGAGGGGACTCCTACAATGAGCAGTTCTTC
CDR3aa: CSAPGLAGGDSYNEQFF

abundance: many
j_gene: TRBJ2-1
d_gene: TRBD2
v_gene: TRBV29-1
CDR3nt: TGCAGCGTTGAAGGGGGGAGCGGGAGAATGAACAATGAGCAGTTCTTC
CDR3aa: CSVEGGSGRMNNEQFF

abundance: .
j_gene: TRBJ1-5
d_gene: .
v_gene: TRBV7-2
CDR3nt: TGTGCCAGCAGCGGAGGGAAACGCAATCAGCCCCAGCATTTT
CDR3aa: CASSGGKRNQPQHF

abundance: few
j_gene: TRBJ1-2
d_gene: .
v_gene: TRBV3-1
CDR3nt: TGTGCCAGCAGCGACCTGGGGGGCTATGGCTACACCTTC
CDR3aa: CASSDLGGYGYTF

abundance: few
j_gene: TRBJ2-1
d_gene: .
v_gene: TRBV27
CDR3nt: TGTGCCAGCAGTCCCTACTACGGGGCTAACAATGAGCAGTTCTTC
CDR3aa: CASSPYYGANNEQFF

abundance: .
j_gene: TRBJ1-1
d_gene: .
v_gene: TRBV20-1
CDR3nt: TGCAGTGCTAGAGATACCAGGGTACCGAACACTGAAGCTTTCTTT
CDR3aa: CSARDTRVPNTEAFF

abundance: many
j_gene: TRBJ2-7
d_gene: .
v_gene: TRBV20-1
CDR3nt: TGCAGTGCCCCCCTGACCTACGAGCAGTACTTC
CDR3aa: CSAPLTYEQYF

abundance: .
j_gene: TRBJ1-5
d_gene: TRBD1
v_gene: TRBV30
CDR3nt: TGTGCCTGGAAAAAAGGGACAGGGAAGCAGCCCCAGCATTTT
CDR3aa: CAWKKGTGKQPQHF

abundance: few
j_gene: TRBJ2-1
d_gene: .
v_gene: TRBV20-1
CDR3nt: TGCAGTGCACCGAGACCCCCTCCGGGGACCCGGGGTGAGCAGTTCTTC
CDR3aa: CSAPRPPPGTRGEQFF

abundance: .
j_gene: TRBJ2-1
d_gene: .
v_gene: TRBV7-9
CDR3nt: TGTGCCAGCAGCCCCGTAGGCAGGGCGGAGAGGAATGAGCAGTTCTTC
CDR3aa: CASSPVGRAERNEQFF

abundance: few
j_gene: TRBJ2-7
d_gene: TRBD2
v_gene: TRBV5-1
CDR3nt: TGCGCCAGCAGCTTTAGCGGGGGCTACAATGAGCAGTACTTC
CDR3aa: CASSFSGGYNEQYF

abundance: many
j_gene: TRBJ2-2
d_gene: TRBD2
v_gene: TRBV7-2
CDR3nt: TGTGCCAGCGTTTCCGGACTAGCGGGAGTCTTGGGGGAGCTGTTTTTT
CDR3aa: CASVSGLAGVLGELFF

abundance: .
j_gene: TRBJ2-4
d_gene: TRBD2
v_gene: TRBV4-3
CDR3nt: TGCGCCAGCAGCAGACGAGCGGGAGAGACTAAAGAGCAGTACTTC
CDR3aa: CASSRRAGETKEQYF

abundance: once
j_gene: TRBJ2-1
d_gene: TRBD2
v_gene: TRBV7-8
CDR3nt: TGTGCCAGCAGCCTATCCTTAGCGGGGAGCTCCTACAATAAGCAGTTCTTC
CDR3aa: CASSLSLAGSSYNKQFF

abundance: few
j_gene: TRBJ2-7
d_gene: .
v_gene: TRBV29-1
CDR3nt: TGCAGCGTTCAGGACGGGCTGAGCTCCTACGGGCAGTACTTC
CDR3aa: CSVQDGLSSYGQYF

abundance: .
j_gene: TRBJ2-5
d_gene: .
v_gene: TRBV19
CDR3nt: TGTGCCAGTAGTGGCCTCCCCCGAGAGACCCAGTACTTC
CDR3aa: CASSGLPRETQYF

abundance: few
j_gene: TRBJ2-7
d_gene: .
v_gene: TRBV20-1
CDR3nt: TGCAGTGCTAGAGCCGGAGGGAGGGGGAGCGACGAGCAGTACTTC
CDR3aa: CSARAGGRGSDEQYF

abundance: .
j_gene: TRBJ2-3
d_gene: .
v_gene: TRBV14
CDR3nt: TGTGCCAGCAGCCAGGATCTAGACTGGGATACGCAGTATTTT
CDR3aa: CASSQDLDWDTQYF

abundance: .
j_gene: TRBJ2-3
d_gene: .
v_gene: TRBV7-2
CDR3nt: TGTGCCAGCAGCTTGCTCAACCCGGGAGCCACAGATACGCAGTATTTT
CDR3aa: CASSLLNPGATDTQYF

abundance: .
j_gene: TRBJ2-3
d_gene: .
v_gene: TRBV18
CDR3nt: TGTGCCAGCTCACAGCAGGCCCAATCTAGCACAGATACGCAGTATTTT
CDR3aa: CASSQQAQSSTDTQYF

abundance: few
j_gene: TRBJ2-4
d_gene: TRBD2
v_gene: TRBV7-3
CDR3nt: TGTGCCAGCAGCTTATGGTCGGGAGGGGGAAACATTCAGTACTTC
CDR3aa: CASSLWSGGGNIQYF

abundance: .
j_gene: TRBJ2-1
d_gene: TRBD2
v_gene: TRBV18
CDR3nt: TGTGCCAGCTCACCACAGGTGGGACTATACAATGAGCAGTTCTTC
CDR3aa: CASSPQVGLYNEQFF

abundance: few
j_gene: TRBJ2-3
d_gene: .
v_gene: TRBV20-1
CDR3nt: TGCAGTGCTAGAGACCCGACTATCAGCACAGATACGCAGTATTTT
CDR3aa: CSARDPTISTDTQYF

abundance: .
j_gene: TRBJ2-7
d_gene: TRBD1
v_gene: TRBV7-2
CDR3nt: TGTGCCAGCAGCCTAACAGGGGGCAGGGACGAGCAGTACTTC
CDR3aa: CASSLTGGRDEQYF

abundance: .
j_gene: TRBJ2-7
d_gene: TRBD2
v_gene: TRBV20-1
CDR3nt: TGCAGTGCTAGGGCTAGCGGGAGCTACGAGCAGTACTTC
CDR3aa: CSARASGSYEQYF

abundance: .
j_gene: TRBJ2-7
d_gene: TRBD2
v_gene: TRBV9
CDR3nt: TGTGCCAGCAGCGTAGGGTCTAGCGGATACTACGAGCAGTACTTC
CDR3aa: CASSVGSSGYYEQYF

abundance: .
j_gene: TRBJ1-5
d_gene: TRBD1
v_gene: TRBV3-1
CDR3nt: TGTGCCAGCAGCCAAAAGGGACAGAAGAATCAGCCCCAGCATTTT
CDR3aa: CASSQKGQKNQPQHF

abundance: .
j_gene: TRBJ2-7
d_gene: TRBD2
v_gene: TRBV9
CDR3nt: TGTGCCAGCAGCCCTAGCGGGGGGTCCTACGAGCAGTACTTC
CDR3aa: CASSPSGGSYEQYF

abundance: .
j_gene: TRBJ2-7
d_gene: TRBD2
v_gene: TRBV12-3/TRBV12-4
CDR3nt: TGTGCCAGCCGACATAGCGGGAGTGGGGACGAGCAGTACTTC
CDR3aa: CASRHSGSGDEQYF

abundance: .
j_gene: TRBJ1-2
d_gene: .
v_gene: TRBV29-1
CDR3nt: TGCAGCGTTCGGGGGGGGGTGATTGGCTACACCTTC
CDR3aa: CSVRGGVIGYTF

abundance: few
j_gene: TRBJ2-1
d_gene: TRBD2
v_gene: TRBV6-6
CDR3nt: TGTGCCAGCAGCCAGGGACTAGCGGGGGGAGATGAGCAGTTCTTC
CDR3aa: CASSQGLAGGDEQFF

abundance: .
j_gene: TRBJ2-3
d_gene: TRBD2
v_gene: TRBV20-1
CDR3nt: TGCAGTGCTAGCCCTCTAGCGGGAGCTGGGACAGATACGCAGTATTTT
CDR3aa: CSASPLAGAGTDTQYF

abundance: .
j_gene: TRBJ1-5
d_gene: TRBD1
v_gene: TRBV20-1
CDR3nt: TGCAGTACTGTGGACAGGGGGAGTCAGCCCCAGCATTTT
CDR3aa: CSTVDRGSQPQHF

abundance: .
j_gene: TRBJ1-5
d_gene: .
v_gene: TRBV2
CDR3nt: TGTGCCACCGGGACGGGGCGCGATCAGCCCCAGCATTTT
CDR3aa: CATGTGRDQPQHF

abundance: .
j_gene: TRBJ2-7
d_gene: .
v_gene: TRBV12-3/TRBV12-4
CDR3nt: TGTGCCAGCAGGGGTAGCGGTTCAGTAGGATACAATGAGCAGTACTTC
CDR3aa: CASRGSGSVGYNEQYF

abundance: few
j_gene: TRBJ2-5
d_gene: TRBD2
v_gene: TRBV20-1
CDR3nt: TGCAGTGCTAGAGAGTTAGCGGGAGAAGAGACCCAGTACTTC
CDR3aa: CSARELAGEETQYF

abundance: .
j_gene: TRBJ2-1
d_gene: TRBD1
v_gene: TRBV5-1
CDR3nt: TGCGCCAGCAGCTTGGAGACAGGGGTGTACGATGAGCAGTTCTTC
CDR3aa: CASSLETGVYDEQFF

abundance: .
j_gene: TRBJ2-3
d_gene: TRBD2
v_gene: TRBV20-1
CDR3nt: TGCAGTGCTGGGACTAGCGGACGCACAGATACGCAGTATTTT
CDR3aa: CSAGTSGRTDTQYF

abundance: .
j_gene: TRBJ2-7
d_gene: .
v_gene: TRBV20-1
CDR3nt: TGCAGTGCTAGAGATCCGGCAAGAAATTACGAGCAGTACTTC
CDR3aa: CSARDPARNYEQYF

abundance: few
j_gene: TRBJ1-2
d_gene: .
v_gene: TRBV7-2
CDR3nt: TGTGCCAGCAGCTACTTCGGGACGCAGTATGGCTACACCTTC
CDR3aa: CASSYFGTQYGYTF

abundance: few
j_gene: TRBJ1-6
d_gene: .
v_gene: TRBV5-1
CDR3nt: TGCGCCAGCAGCTTGGCCGGGCGTTCACCCCTCCACTTT
CDR3aa: CASSLAGRSPLHF